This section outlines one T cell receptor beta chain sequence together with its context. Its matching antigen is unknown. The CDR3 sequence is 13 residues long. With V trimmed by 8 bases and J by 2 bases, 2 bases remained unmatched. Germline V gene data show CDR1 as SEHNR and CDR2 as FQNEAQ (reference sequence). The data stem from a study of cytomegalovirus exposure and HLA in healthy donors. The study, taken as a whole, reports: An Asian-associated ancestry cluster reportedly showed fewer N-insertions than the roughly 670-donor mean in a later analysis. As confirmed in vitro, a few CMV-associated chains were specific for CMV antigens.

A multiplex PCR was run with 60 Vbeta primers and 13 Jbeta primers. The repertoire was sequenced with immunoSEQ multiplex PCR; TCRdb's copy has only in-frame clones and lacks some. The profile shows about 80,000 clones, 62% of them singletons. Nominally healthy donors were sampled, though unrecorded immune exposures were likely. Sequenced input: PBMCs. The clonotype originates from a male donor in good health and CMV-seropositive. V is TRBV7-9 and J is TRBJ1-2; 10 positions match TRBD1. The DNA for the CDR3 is TGTGCCAGCGAGACAGGGGGCAACTATGGCTACACCTTC. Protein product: CASETGGNYGYTF.